This T cell receptor beta chain was recovered during a study of CD8+ T cells in alopecia areata. RNA, once extracted, was reverse transcribed into cDNA for use as the sequencing template. Assay used: immunoSEQ multiplex PCR; TCRdb lists only in-frame clones, some missing. The table includes some 220,000 clones, 50% to 70% detected once. Treatment in this sample: oral pan-JAK inhibitor, 5-10 mg twice daily. The source was CD4+ T cells sorted from blood, collected at week 4, from a patient treated with tofacitinib. The TCR comes from a human donor with alopecia areata.

The CDR3 loop is CASSFPGELFF. The DNA for the CDR3 is TGTGCCAGCAGTTTCCCCGGGGAGCTGTTTTTT. The chain combines TRBV2 with TRBJ2-2; D is unresolved. CDR3 size: 11 residues. The germline V and J ends were trimmed by 5 bases and 6 bases, with 4 bases remaining between them. CDR1 and CDR2 from the germline V gene are SNHLY and FYNNEI.